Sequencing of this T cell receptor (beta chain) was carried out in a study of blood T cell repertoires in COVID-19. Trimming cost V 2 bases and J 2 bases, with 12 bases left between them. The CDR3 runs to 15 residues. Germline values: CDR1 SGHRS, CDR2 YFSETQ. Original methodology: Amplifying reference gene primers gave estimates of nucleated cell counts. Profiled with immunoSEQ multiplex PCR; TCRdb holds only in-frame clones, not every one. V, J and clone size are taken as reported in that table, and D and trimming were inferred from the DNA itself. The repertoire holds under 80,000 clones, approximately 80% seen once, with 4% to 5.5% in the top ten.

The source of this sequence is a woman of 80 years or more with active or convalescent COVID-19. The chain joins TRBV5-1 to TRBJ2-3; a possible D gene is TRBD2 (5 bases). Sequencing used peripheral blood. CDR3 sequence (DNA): TGCGCCAGCAGCTTAACTAGGAGCGCCACAGATACGCAGTATTTT. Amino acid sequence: CASSLTRSATDTQYF.